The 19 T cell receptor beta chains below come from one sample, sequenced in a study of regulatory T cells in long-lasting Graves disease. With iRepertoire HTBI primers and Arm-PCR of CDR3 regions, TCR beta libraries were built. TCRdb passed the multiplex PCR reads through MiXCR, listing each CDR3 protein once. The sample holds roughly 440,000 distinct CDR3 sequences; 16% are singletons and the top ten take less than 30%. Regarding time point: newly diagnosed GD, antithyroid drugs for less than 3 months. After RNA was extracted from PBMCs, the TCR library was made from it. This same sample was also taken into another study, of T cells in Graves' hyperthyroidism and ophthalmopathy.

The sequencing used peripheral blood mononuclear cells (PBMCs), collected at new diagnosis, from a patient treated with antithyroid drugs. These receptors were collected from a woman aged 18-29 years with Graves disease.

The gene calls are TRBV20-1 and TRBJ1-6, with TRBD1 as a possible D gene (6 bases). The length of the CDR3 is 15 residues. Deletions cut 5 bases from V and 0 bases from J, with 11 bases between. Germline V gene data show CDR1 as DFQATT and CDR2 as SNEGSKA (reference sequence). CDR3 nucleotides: TGCAGTGCTGGGACATTGAGCTCCTATAATTCACCCCTCCACTTT. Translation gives CSAGTLSSYNSPLHF.

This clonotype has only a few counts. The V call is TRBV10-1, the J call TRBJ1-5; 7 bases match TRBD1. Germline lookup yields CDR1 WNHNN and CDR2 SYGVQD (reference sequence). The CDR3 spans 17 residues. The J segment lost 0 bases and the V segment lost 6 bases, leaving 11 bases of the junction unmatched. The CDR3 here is CASRARGRGYSNQPQHF. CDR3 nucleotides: TGCGCCAGCAGAGCAAGGGGCAGGGGGTATAGCAATCAGCCCCAGCATTTT.

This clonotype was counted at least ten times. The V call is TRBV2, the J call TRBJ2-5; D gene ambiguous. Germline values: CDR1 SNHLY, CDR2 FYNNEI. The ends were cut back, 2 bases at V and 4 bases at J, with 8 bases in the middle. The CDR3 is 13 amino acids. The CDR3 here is CASSERTIETQYF. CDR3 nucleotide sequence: TGTGCCAGCAGTGAAAGAACTATAGAGACCCAGTACTTC.

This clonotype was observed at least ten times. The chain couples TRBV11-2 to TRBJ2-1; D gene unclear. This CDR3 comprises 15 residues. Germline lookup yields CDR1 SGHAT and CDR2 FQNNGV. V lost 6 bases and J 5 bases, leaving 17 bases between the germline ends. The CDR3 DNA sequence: TGTGCCAGCAGTTCTATTCTCTGGGCGGACAATGAGCAGTTCTTC. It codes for CASSSILWADNEQFF.

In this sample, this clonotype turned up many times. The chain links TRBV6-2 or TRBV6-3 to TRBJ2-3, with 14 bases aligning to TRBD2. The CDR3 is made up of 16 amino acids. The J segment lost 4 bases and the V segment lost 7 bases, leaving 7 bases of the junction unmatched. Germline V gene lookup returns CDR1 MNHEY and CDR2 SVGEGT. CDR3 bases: TGTGCCAGCACCATGAGACTAGCGGGAGGGTCAGATACGCAGTATTTT. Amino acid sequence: CASTMRLAGGSDTQYF.

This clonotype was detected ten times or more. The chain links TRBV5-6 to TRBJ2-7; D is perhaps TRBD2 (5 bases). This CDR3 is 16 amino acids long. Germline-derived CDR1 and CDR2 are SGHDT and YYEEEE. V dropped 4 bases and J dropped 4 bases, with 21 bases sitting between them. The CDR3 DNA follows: TGTGCCAGCAGCCCCTTCGCGACGAGGGCCCTGTACGAGCAGTACTTC. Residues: CASSPFATRALYEQYF. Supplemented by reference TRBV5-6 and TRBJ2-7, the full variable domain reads DAGVTQSPTHLIKTRGQQVTLRCSPKSGHDTVSWYQQALGQGPQFIFQYYEEEERQRGNFPDRFSGHQFPNYSSELNVNALLLGDSALYLCASSPFATRALYEQYFGPGTRLTVT.

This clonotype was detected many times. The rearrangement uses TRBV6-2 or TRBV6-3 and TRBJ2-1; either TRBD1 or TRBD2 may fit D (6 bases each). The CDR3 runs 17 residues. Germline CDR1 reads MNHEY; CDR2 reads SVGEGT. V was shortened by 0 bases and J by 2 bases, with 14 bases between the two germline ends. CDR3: CASSYSTGADAYNEQFF. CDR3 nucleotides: TGTGCCAGCAGTTACTCGACGGGGGCGGATGCCTACAATGAGCAGTTCTTC.

The CDR3, as DNA: TGCAGTGCTAAGACTGCGGATCCTTCTAACTATGGCTACACCTTC. Translated: CSAKTADPSNYGYTF. The rearrangement uses TRBV20-1 and TRBJ1-2; D is undetermined. Looked up from germline, CDR1 is DFQATT and CDR2 is SNEGSKA (reference sequence). The CDR3 consists of 15 residues. Trimming shortened V by 4 bases and J by 0 bases, and 15 bases separated the two germline ends.

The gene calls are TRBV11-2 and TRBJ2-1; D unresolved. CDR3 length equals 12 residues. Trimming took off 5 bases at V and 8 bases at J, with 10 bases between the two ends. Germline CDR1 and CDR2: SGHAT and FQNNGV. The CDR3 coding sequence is TGTGCCAGCAGCCGACCCGGCGATGAGCAGTTCTTC. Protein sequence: CASSRPGDEQFF.

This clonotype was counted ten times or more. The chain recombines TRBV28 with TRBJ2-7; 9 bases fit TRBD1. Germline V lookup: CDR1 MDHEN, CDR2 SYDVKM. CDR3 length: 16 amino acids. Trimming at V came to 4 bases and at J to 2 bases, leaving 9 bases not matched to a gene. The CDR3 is CASSSPGDRVTYEQYF. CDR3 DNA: TGTGCCAGCAGTTCCCCTGGGGACAGGGTTACCTACGAGCAGTACTTC.

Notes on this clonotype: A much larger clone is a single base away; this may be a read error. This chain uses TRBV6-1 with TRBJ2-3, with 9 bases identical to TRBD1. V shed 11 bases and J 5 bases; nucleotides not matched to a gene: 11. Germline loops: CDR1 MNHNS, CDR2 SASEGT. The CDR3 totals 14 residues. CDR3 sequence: CASGTGNGIDTQYF. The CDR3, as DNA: TGTGCCTCCGGGACAGGGAATGGGATAGATACGCAGTATTTT.

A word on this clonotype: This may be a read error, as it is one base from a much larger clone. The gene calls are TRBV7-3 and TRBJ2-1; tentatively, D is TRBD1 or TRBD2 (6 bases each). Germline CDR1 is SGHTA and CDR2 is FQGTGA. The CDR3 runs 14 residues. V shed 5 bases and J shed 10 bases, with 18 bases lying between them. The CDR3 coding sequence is TGTGCCAGCAGCCTTCTGGGGGCGGGACGGGAGCAGTTCTTC. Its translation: CASSLLGAGREQFF.

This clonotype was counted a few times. CDR3 amino acids: CASSPLSDVTAYEQYF. In DNA form, the CDR3 reads TGTGCCAGCAGCCCACTCTCGGACGTAACCGCCTACGAGCAGTACTTC. The chain combines TRBV7-8 with TRBJ2-7, with no clear D. The CDR3 runs to 16 residues. The V and J ends lost 5 bases and 2 bases respectively, with 19 bases between them. The V gene's germline CDR1 is SGHVS and CDR2 FQNEAQ.

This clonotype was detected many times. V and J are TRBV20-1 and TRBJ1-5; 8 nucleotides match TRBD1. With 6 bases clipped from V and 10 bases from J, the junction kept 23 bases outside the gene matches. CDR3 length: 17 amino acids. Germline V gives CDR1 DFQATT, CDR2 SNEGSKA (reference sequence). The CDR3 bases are TGCAGTGCCATTCCTGGACAGGGTGTATCGGGTGTACTACCCCAGCATTTT. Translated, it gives CSAIPGQGVSGVLPQHF.

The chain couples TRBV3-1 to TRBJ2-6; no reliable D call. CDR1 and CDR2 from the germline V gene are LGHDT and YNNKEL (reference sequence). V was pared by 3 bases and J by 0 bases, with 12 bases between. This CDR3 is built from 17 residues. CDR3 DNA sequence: TGTGCCAGCAGCCACCGGCTCATGAGCTCTGGGGCCAACGTCCTGACTTTC. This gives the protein CASSHRLMSSGANVLTF.

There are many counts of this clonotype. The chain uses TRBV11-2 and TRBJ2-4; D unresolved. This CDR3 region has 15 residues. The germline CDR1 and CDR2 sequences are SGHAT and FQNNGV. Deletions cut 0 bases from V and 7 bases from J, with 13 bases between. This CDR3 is CASSLDPWGMNIQYF. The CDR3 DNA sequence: TGTGCCAGCAGCTTAGACCCTTGGGGAATGAACATTCAGTACTTC. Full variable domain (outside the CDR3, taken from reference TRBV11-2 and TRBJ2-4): EAGVAQSPRYKIIEKRQSVAFWCNPISGHATLYWYQQILGQGPKLLIQFQNNGVVDDSQLPKDRFSAERLKGVDSTLKIQPAKLEDSAVYLCASSLDPWGMNIQYFGAGTRLSVL.

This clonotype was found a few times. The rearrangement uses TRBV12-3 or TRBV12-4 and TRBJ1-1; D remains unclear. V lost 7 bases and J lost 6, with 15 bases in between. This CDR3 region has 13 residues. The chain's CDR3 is CASIKSEVSEAFF. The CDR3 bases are TGTGCCAGCATCAAGTCGGAAGTCTCTGAAGCTTTCTTT.

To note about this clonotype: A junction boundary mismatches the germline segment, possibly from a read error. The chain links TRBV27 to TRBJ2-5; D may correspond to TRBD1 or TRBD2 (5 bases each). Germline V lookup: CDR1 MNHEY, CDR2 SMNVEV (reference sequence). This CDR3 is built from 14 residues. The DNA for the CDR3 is TGCGCCAGCAGCCCGGGACGGCTACAAGAGACCCAGTACTTC. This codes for CASSPGRLQETQYF.

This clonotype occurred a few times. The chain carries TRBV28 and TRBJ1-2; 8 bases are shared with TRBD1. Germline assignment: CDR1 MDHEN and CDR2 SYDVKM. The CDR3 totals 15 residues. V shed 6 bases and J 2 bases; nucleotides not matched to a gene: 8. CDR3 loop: CASRMTGVLNYGYTF. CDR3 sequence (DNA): TGTGCCAGCAGAATGACAGGGGTACTGAACTATGGCTACACCTTC.